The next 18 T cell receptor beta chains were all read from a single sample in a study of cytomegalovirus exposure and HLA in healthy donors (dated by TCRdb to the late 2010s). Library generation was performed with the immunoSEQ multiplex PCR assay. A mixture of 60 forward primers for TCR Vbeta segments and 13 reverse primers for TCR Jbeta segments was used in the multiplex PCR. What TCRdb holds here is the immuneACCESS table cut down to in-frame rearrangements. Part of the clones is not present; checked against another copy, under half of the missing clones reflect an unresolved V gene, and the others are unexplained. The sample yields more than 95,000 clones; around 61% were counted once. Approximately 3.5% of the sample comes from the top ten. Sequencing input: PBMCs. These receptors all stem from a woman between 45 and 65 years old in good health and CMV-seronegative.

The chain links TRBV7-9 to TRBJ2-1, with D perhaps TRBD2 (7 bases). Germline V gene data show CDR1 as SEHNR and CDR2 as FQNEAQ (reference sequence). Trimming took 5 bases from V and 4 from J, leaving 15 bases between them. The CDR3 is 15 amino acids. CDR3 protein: CASSQGGEPYNEQFF. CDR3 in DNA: TGTGCCAGCAGCCAAGGGGGGGAACCATACAATGAGCAGTTCTTC.

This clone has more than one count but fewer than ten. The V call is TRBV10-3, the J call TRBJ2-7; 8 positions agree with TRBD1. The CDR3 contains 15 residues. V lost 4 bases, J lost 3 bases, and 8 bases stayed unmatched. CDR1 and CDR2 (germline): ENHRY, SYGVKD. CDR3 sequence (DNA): TGTGCCATCAGTGGAACCGGGACAGGAGACTACGAGCAGTACTTC. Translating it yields CAISGTGTGDYEQYF.

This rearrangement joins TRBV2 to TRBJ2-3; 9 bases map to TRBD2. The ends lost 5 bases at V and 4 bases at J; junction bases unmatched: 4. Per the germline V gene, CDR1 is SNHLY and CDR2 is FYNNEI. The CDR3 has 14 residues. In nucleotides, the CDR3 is TGTGCCAGCAGTCCGGGACTAGCATCAGATACGCAGTATTTT. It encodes CASSPGLASDTQYF.

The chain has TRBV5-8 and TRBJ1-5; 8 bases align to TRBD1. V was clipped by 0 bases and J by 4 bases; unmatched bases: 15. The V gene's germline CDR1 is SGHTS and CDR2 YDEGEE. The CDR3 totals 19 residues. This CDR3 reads CASSLAGPLFWDRNQPQHF. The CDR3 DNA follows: TGTGCCAGCAGCTTGGCCGGGCCTCTTTTTTGGGACAGGAATCAGCCCCAGCATTTT. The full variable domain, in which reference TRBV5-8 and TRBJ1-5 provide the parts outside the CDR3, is EAGVTQSPTHLIKTRGQQATLRCSPISGHTSVYWYQQALGLGLQFLLWYDEGEERNRGNFPPRFSGRQFPNYSSELNVNALELEDSALYLCASSLAGPLFWDRNQPQHFGDGTRLSIL.

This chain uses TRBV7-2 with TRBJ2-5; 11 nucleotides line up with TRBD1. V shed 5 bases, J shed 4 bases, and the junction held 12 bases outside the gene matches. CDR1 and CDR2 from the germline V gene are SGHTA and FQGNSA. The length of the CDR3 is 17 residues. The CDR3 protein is CASSTLGTGTGGETQYF. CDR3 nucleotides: TGTGCCAGCAGCACACTAGGGACTGGGACAGGGGGAGAGACCCAGTACTTC. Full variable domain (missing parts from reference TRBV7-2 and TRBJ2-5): GAGVSQSPSNKVTEKGKDVELRCDPISGHTALYWYRQSLGQGLEFLIYFQGNSAPDKSGLPSDRFSAERTGGSVSTLTIQRTQQEDSAVYLCASSTLGTGTGGETQYFGPGTRLLVL.

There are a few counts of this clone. DNA for the CDR3: TGTGCCAGCAGCTTAGGGGGGGTCATTAATGAAAAACTGTTTTTT. Residues: CASSLGGVINEKLFF. V gene TRBV5-5 combines with J gene TRBJ1-4; weak D call: TRBD1 (6 bases). This CDR3 comprises 15 residues. V was clipped by 2 bases and J by 4 bases, with 12 bases between them. Germline CDR1 reads SGHKS; CDR2 reads YYEKEE (reference sequence).

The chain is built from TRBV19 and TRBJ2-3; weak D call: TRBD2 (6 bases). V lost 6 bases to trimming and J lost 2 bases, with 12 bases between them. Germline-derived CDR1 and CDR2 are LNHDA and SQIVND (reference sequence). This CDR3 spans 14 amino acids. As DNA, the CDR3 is TGTGCCAGTAGACCTGGGACTGCCACAGATACGCAGTATTTT. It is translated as CASRPGTATDTQYF.

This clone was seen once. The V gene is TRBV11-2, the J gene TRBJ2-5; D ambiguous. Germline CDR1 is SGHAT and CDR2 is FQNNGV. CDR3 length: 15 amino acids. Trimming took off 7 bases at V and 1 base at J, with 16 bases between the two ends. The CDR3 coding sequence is TGTGCCAGCACCGAATTACGGGTTCCCCAAGAGACCCAGTACTTC. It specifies CASTELRVPQETQYF.

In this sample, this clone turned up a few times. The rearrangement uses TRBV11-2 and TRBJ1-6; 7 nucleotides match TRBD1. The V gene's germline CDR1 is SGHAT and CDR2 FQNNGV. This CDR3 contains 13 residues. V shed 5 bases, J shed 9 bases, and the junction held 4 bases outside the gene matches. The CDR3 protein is CASSQDRSSPLHF. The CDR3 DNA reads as TGTGCCAGCAGCCAGGACAGGTCTTCACCCCTCCACTTT.

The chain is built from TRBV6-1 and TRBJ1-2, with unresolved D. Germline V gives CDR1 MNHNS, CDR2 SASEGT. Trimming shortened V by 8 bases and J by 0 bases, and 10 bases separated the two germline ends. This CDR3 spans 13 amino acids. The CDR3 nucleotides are TGTGCCAGCGACTATAAGGCTAACTATGGCTACACCTTC. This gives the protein CASDYKANYGYTF.

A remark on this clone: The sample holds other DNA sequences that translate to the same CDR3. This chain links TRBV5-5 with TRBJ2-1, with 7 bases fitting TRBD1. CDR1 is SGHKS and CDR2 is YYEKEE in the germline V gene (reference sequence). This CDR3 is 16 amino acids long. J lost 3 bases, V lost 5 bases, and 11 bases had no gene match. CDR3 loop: CASSPGQDPGYNEQFF. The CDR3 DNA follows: TGTGCCAGCAGTCCCGGACAGGACCCGGGCTACAATGAGCAGTTCTTC.

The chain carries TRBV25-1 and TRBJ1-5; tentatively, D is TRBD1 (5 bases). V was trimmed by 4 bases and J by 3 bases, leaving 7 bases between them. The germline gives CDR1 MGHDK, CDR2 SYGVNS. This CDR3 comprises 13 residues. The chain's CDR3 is CASSGQLNQPQHF. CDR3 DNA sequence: TGTGCCAGCAGTGGACAGCTCAATCAGCCCCAGCATTTT.

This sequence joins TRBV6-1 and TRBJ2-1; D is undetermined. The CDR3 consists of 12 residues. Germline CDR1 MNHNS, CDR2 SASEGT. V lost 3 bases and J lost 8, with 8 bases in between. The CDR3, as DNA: TGTGCCAGCAGTGAGAACGGGTATGAGCAGTTCTTC. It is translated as CASSENGYEQFF.

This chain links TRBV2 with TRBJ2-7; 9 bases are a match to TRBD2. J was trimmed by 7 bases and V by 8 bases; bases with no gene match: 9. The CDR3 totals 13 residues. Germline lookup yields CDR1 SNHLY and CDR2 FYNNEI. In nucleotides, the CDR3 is TGTGCCAGCTCTAGCGGGGTAATGGGGGAGCAGTACTTC. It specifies CASSSGVMGEQYF.

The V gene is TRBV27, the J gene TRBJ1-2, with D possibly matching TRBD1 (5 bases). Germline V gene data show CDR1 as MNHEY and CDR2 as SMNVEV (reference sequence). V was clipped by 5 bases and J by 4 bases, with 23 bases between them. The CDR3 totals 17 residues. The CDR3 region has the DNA TGTGCCAGCAGTGTAAACTCCGGGGGAAGCGAACCCTATGGCTACACCTTC. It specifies CASSVNSGGSEPYGYTF.

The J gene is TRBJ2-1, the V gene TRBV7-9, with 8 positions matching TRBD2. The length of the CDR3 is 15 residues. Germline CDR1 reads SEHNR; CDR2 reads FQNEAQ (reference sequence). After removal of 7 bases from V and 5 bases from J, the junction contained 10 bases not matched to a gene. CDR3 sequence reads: CASTPRISGDNEQFF. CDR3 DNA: TGTGCCAGCACACCAAGAATTAGCGGGGACAATGAGCAGTTCTTC.

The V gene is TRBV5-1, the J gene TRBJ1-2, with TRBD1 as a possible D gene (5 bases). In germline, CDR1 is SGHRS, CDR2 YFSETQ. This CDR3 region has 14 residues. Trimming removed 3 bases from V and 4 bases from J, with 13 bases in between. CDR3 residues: CASSSPGLPYGYTF. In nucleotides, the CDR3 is TGCGCCAGCAGCTCCCCGGGACTCCCCTATGGCTACACCTTC.

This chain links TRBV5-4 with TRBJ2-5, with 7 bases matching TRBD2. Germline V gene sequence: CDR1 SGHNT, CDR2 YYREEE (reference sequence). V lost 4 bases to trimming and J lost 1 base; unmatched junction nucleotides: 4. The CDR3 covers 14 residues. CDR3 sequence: CASSPGRTQETQYF. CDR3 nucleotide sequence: TGTGCCAGCAGCCCCGGGAGGACCCAAGAGACCCAGTACTTC.